These 10 T cell receptor beta chains came from one sample sequenced in a study of T cell responses to AZD1222 COVID-19 vaccine. Clones were sequenced by immunoSEQ multiplex PCR, and TCRdb holds only the in-frame ones, with some missing. The table lists some 99,000 clones, about nine tenths of them singletons, with 7.5% in the top ten. The sample was peripheral blood, taken on day 0 of AZD1222 vaccination. The receptors here all came from an adult in good health.

This rearrangement joins TRBV6-5 to TRBJ2-3, with unresolved D. CDR3 size: 14 residues. V was clipped by 0 bases and J by 5 bases, with 9 bases between them. CDR1 and CDR2 (germline): MNHEY, SVGAGI. In DNA, the CDR3 is TGTGCCAGCAGTTACTCGAACGAGATAGATACGCAGTATTTT. Encoded protein: CASSYSNEIDTQYF.

This chain links TRBV27 with TRBJ2-7; 9 nucleotides match TRBD1. The CDR3 has 14 residues. Germline values: CDR1 MNHEY, CDR2 SMNVEV (reference sequence). Losses at the gene ends were 5 bases for V and 3 bases for J; bases not matched to a gene: 5. This CDR3 is CASSPWDRVYEQYF. The CDR3 DNA is TGTGCCAGCAGTCCCTGGGACAGGGTCTACGAGCAGTACTTC.

Only a few counts were recorded for this clone. The chain employs TRBV5-6 and TRBJ2-2; TRBD1 or TRBD2 may be the D gene (6 bases each). Germline CDR1 reads SGHDT; CDR2 reads YYEEEE. V gave up 5 bases and J gave up 7 bases, with 12 bases separating them. The CDR3 extends over 13 amino acids. This chain's CDR3 is CASRTGTVGELFF. The CDR3 region has the DNA TGTGCCAGCAGAACAGGGACTGTCGGGGAGCTGTTTTTT.

The gene calls are TRBV29-1 and TRBJ2-1, with 13 bases identical to TRBD2. In germline, CDR1 is SQVTM, CDR2 ANQGSEA. V trimming: 7 bases; J trimming: 6 bases; junction bases outside the gene matches: 12. This CDR3 has 16 amino acids. CDR3 bases: TGCAGCGCCTCCTCCGGACTAGCGGGAGCAGGCAATGAGCAGTTCTTC. It codes for CSASSGLAGAGNEQFF.

The CDR3 region has the DNA TGTGCCAGCAAACCAGGGACATTAAATAATTCACCCCTCCACTTT. This codes for CASKPGTLNNSPLHF. The V call is TRBV27, the J call TRBJ1-6, with D possibly being TRBD1 (6 bases). Germline-derived CDR1 and CDR2 are MNHEY and SMNVEV (reference sequence). This CDR3 has 15 amino acids. Trimming took off 7 bases at V and 5 bases at J, with 15 bases between the two ends.

CDR3 in amino acids: CASSERTGYGYTF. For the CDR3, the DNA is TGTGCCAGCAGTGAAAGGACAGGCTATGGCTACACCTTC. This chain connects TRBV6-1 to TRBJ1-2; TRBD1 matches 7 bases. The V segment lost 2 bases and the J segment 4 bases; nucleotides outside the gene matches: 1. CDR1 and CDR2 (germline): MNHNS, SASEGT. CDR3 length: 13 residues.

This clone was seen a few times. J is TRBJ1-2 and V is TRBV5-1; D is ambiguous. Looked up from germline, CDR1 is SGHRS and CDR2 is YFSETQ. Trimming shortened V by 0 bases and J by 7 bases, and 13 bases separated the two germline ends. The CDR3 spans 14 residues. In nucleotides, the CDR3 is TGCGCCAGCAGCTTGGCTGGGTTCGGAAGTGGCTACACCTTC. It translates to CASSLAGFGSGYTF. The variable domain in full, completed from reference TRBV5-1 and TRBJ1-2, reads KAGVTQTPRYLIKTRGQQVTLSCSPISGHRSVSWYQQTPGQGLQFLFEYFSETQRNKGNFPGRFSGRQFSNSRSEMNVSTLELGDSALYLCASSLAGFGSGYTFGSGTRLTVV.

This chain links TRBV25-1 with TRBJ2-3, with D hard to call. There are 11 residues in the CDR3. V gave up 6 bases and J gave up 2 bases, with 3 bases separating them. From germline, CDR1 is MGHDK and CDR2 SYGVNS. The CDR3 protein is CASSYTDTQYF. CDR3 nucleotide sequence: TGTGCCAGCAGCTACACAGATACGCAGTATTTT.

The rearrangement uses TRBV5-5 and TRBJ1-3; D is perhaps TRBD1 (6 bases). The germline V and J ends were trimmed by 4 bases and 5 bases, with 13 bases remaining between them. Germline CDR1 and CDR2: SGHKS and YYEKEE (reference sequence). The CDR3 contains 14 residues. The CDR3 spells CASSITGFRNTIYF. The CDR3 bases are TGTGCCAGCAGCATAACAGGGTTCCGAAACACCATATATTTT.

This clone was seen a single time. The V call is TRBV4-3, the J call TRBJ2-1; TRBD2 matches at 8 bases. Germline V gives CDR1 LGHNA, CDR2 YSLEER. J gave up 4 bases and V 1 base, and 9 bases lay outside the gene matches. This CDR3 comprises 17 residues. The DNA of the CDR3 is TGCGCCAGCAGCCAAGGAGCGAGCGGGGGAGTTTACAATGAGCAGTTCTTC. Translating it yields CASSQGASGGVYNEQFF.